These 22 T cell receptor beta chains were all obtained from the same sample, sequenced in a study of beta chain features in type 1 diabetes. The study reverse transcribed the entire isolated RNA, so it sequenced expressed TCRB transcripts. Produced via immunoSEQ multiplex PCR; TCRdb's table is partial and in-frame only. The table lists under 400,000 clones, less than 20% of them singletons, with around 0.045% in the top ten. The sample taken for sequencing was naive CD4+ T cells from blood. The receptor set was obtained from a woman in her late teens or twenties in good health.

The chain combines TRBV5-1 with TRBJ2-7; D unresolved. The V gene's germline CDR1 is SGHRS and CDR2 YFSETQ. V was trimmed by 0 bases and J by 2 bases, leaving 12 bases between them. This CDR3 is built from 15 residues. CDR3 nucleotides: TGCGCCAGCAGCTTGGCCTTGGCGGTTGCCTACGAGCAGTACTTC. Protein sequence: CASSLALAVAYEQYF.

The chain has TRBV7-9 and TRBJ2-7; possible D gene TRBD2, 6 bases. V gave up 5 bases and J gave up 3 bases, with 14 bases separating them. This CDR3 is 14 amino acids long. The germline CDR1 and CDR2 sequences are SEHNR and FQNEAQ (reference sequence). The CDR3 protein is CASSPGLSNYEQYF. The DNA of the CDR3 is TGTGCCAGCAGCCCTGGACTATCAAACTACGAGCAGTACTTC.

The rearrangement joins TRBV18 to TRBJ1-4; maybe TRBD1 (6 bases). V lost 4 bases and J lost 8, with 14 bases in between. Germline CDR1 is KGHSH and CDR2 is LQKENI. The CDR3 spans 14 residues. CDR3: CASSLTGLKEKLFF. In nucleotides, the CDR3 is TGTGCCAGCTCACTGACAGGTCTGAAGGAAAAACTGTTTTTT.

The genes are TRBV4-1 and TRBJ1-1; 7 bases align to TRBD1. V gave up 2 bases and J gave up 4 bases; unmatched junction bases: 7. CDR1 and CDR2 from the germline V gene are MGHRA and YSYEKL. This CDR3 is built from 15 residues. CDR3 in DNA: TGCGCCAGCAGCCAACCGGGACAGAAAACCACTGAAGCTTTCTTT. Its translation is CASSQPGQKTTEAFF.

Only a few counts were recorded for this clone. The rearrangement uses TRBV2 and TRBJ2-2; the match to TRBD1 covers 10 bases. V was clipped by 4 bases and J by 5 bases; unmatched bases: 4. Germline-derived CDR1 and CDR2 are SNHLY and FYNNEI. The CDR3 length is 15 residues. In nucleotides, the CDR3 is TGTGCCAGCAGTGGTGACAGGGGGCAAACCGGGGAGCTGTTTTTT. Translating it yields CASSGDRGQTGELFF.

The gene calls are TRBV29-1 and TRBJ1-1; D is possibly TRBD1 (5 bases). CDR1 and CDR2 (germline): SQVTM, ANQGSEA. There are 11 residues in the CDR3. The CDR3 bases are TGCAGGGGGGAGGCGAACACTGAAGCTTTCTTT. As protein: CRGEANTEAFF.

This chain links TRBV18 with TRBJ1-5; D ambiguous. The CDR3 runs 13 residues. V lost 5 bases to trimming and J lost 3 bases, with 8 bases between them. Germline assignment: CDR1 KGHSH and CDR2 LQKENI. The CDR3 DNA is TGTGCCAGCTCAGACGGGATCAATCAGCCCCAGCATTTT. Translation gives CASSDGINQPQHF.

The V call is TRBV6-1, the J call TRBJ2-7, with TRBD1 matching 7 bases. Germline CDR1 MNHNS, CDR2 SASEGT. This CDR3 comprises 13 residues. J was trimmed by 5 bases and V by 7 bases; bases with no gene match: 8. The CDR3 DNA reads TGTGCCAGCATTTCCCCGACAGGGAACGAGCAGTACTTC. It translates to CASISPTGNEQYF.

The table lists this clone with a few counts. V gene TRBV30 combines with J gene TRBJ1-1; the D is unclear. The length of the CDR3 is 11 residues. Germline assignment: CDR1 GTSNPN and CDR2 SVGIG (reference sequence). V gave up 0 bases and J gave up 6 bases, with 5 bases separating them. In DNA form, the CDR3 reads TGTGCCTGGAGTGTACTCTCTGAAGCTTTCTTT. Its protein product is CAWSVLSEAFF.

The V call is TRBV9, the J call TRBJ1-5, with TRBD1 matching 8 bases. The CDR3 consists of 17 residues. J was trimmed by 3 bases and V by 3 bases; bases with no gene match: 11. Germline assignment: CDR1 SGDLS and CDR2 YYNGEE. This CDR3 is CASSAPHRGKDNQPQHF. The CDR3 DNA reads as TGTGCCAGCAGCGCACCGCACAGGGGGAAAGACAATCAGCCCCAGCATTTT.

In its sample, this clone was seen a few times. The V call is TRBV29-1, the J call TRBJ1-1; 10 positions match TRBD1. Germline values: CDR1 SQVTM, CDR2 ANQGSEA. V lost 4 bases to trimming and J lost 3 bases; unmatched junction nucleotides: 8. The CDR3 totals 15 residues. The CDR3 bases are TGCAGCGTTGGGGACAGGGGCGTGGTGGACACTGAAGCTTTCTTT. Translation: CSVGDRGVVDTEAFF. Supplemented by reference TRBV29-1 and TRBJ1-1, the full variable domain reads SAVISQKPSRDICQRGTSLTIQCQVDSQVTMMFWYRQQPGQSLTLIATANQGSEATYESGFVIDKFPISRPNLTFSTLTVSNMSPEDSSIYLCSVGDRGVVDTEAFFGQGTRLTVV.

This clone occurred a few times. The CDR3 is CASSTDREQPQHF. CDR3 in DNA: TGTGCCAGCTCAACGGACAGGGAACAGCCCCAGCATTTT. The V call is TRBV18, the J call TRBJ1-5, with 8 bases identical to TRBD1. Trimming cost V 5 bases and J 7 bases; bases outside gene matches: 4. CDR1 KGHSH and CDR2 LQKENI come from the germline V gene. This CDR3 contains 13 residues.

This clone was seen more than once but under ten times. The chain carries TRBV19 and TRBJ1-4, with 8 bases fitting TRBD1. J gave up 7 bases and V 5 bases, and 9 bases lay outside the gene matches. The CDR3 contains 15 residues. CDR1 and CDR2 (germline): LNHDA, SQIVND (reference sequence). CDR3 nucleotides: TGTGCCAGTAGTTCAACCGGACAGGGCGGTGAAAAACTGTTTTTT. Translation: CASSSTGQGGEKLFF.

This clone has just a few counts. The chain employs TRBV5-4 and TRBJ2-3; D gene unclear. This CDR3 region has 16 residues. V dropped 2 bases and J dropped 0 bases, with 13 bases sitting between them. The V gene's germline CDR1 is SGHNT and CDR2 YYREEE (reference sequence). CDR3 amino acids: CASSLGQRTSTDTQYF. The CDR3 DNA reads TGTGCCAGCAGCTTAGGCCAGCGAACTAGCACAGATACGCAGTATTTT.

The chain links TRBV9 to TRBJ2-3; 8 bases fit TRBD2. Trimming cost V 0 bases and J 3 bases; bases outside gene matches: 6. The CDR3 extends over 16 amino acids. Germline V CDR1 and CDR2: SGDLS, YYNGEE. This CDR3 reads CASSVGASGGTDTQYF. The CDR3 DNA follows: TGTGCCAGCAGCGTAGGGGCCAGCGGGGGTACAGATACGCAGTATTTT.

J is TRBJ2-7 and V is TRBV4-1, with 11 bases matching TRBD2. CDR1 and CDR2 from the germline V gene are MGHRA and YSYEKL. The junction had 6 bases not matched to a gene; V was cut back by 0 bases and J by 2 bases. The CDR3 is 17 amino acids. The CDR3 spells CASSQDMSTSGTYEQYF. The CDR3 bases are TGCGCCAGCAGCCAAGATATGTCGACTAGCGGGACCTACGAGCAGTACTTC.

The chain has TRBV18 and TRBJ1-1, with 7 nucleotides matching TRBD1. CDR3 length: 12 residues. Trimming removed 5 bases from V and 11 bases from J; junction bases left unmatched: 8. CDR1 and CDR2 (germline): KGHSH, LQKENI. This CDR3 reads CASSTGAPRAFF. Written as DNA, the CDR3 is TGTGCCAGCTCAACAGGGGCCCCAAGGGCTTTCTTT.

This clone was observed a few times. The chain couples TRBV9 to TRBJ1-6; 7 nucleotides agree with TRBD1. The CDR3 runs 15 residues. Germline CDR1 is SGDLS and CDR2 is YYNGEE. J was trimmed by 6 bases and V by 0 bases; bases with no gene match: 3. The CDR3 loop reads CASSVEGQINSPLHF. The CDR3 nucleotides are TGTGCCAGCAGCGTAGAGGGACAGATTAATTCACCCCTCCACTTT.

The chain joins TRBV5-4 to TRBJ2-5; the D is unclear. Germline CDR1 reads SGHNT; CDR2 reads YYREEE (reference sequence). The V end was cut by 4 bases, the J end by 2 bases, with 9 bases between. This CDR3 contains 13 residues. The DNA of the CDR3 is TGTGCCAGCAGCCTTGACTGGCAAGAGACCCAGTACTTC. Protein: CASSLDWQETQYF.

This clone appeared a single time. The chain employs TRBV7-6 and TRBJ2-7; 9 bases align to TRBD1. V gave up 5 bases and J gave up 3 bases; unmatched junction bases: 8. The CDR3 is 15 amino acids. Germline V CDR1 and CDR2: SGHVS, FNYEAQ. Here the CDR3 DNA reads TGTGCCAGCAGCGCGTCCGGGACAGGGATCTACGAGCAGTACTTC. It yields the protein CASSASGTGIYEQYF.

In its sample, this clone was seen a few times. The chain uses TRBV30 and TRBJ1-1; 9 positions agree with TRBD1. This CDR3 spans 14 amino acids. After removal of 7 bases from V and 0 bases from J, the junction contained 6 bases not matched to a gene. Germline V gives CDR1 GTSNPN, CDR2 SVGIG (reference sequence). The chain's CDR3 is CAFWTGAMNTEAFF. CDR3 bases: TGTGCCTTTTGGACAGGGGCCATGAACACTGAAGCTTTCTTT.

The rearrangement joins TRBV2 to TRBJ2-2; TRBD1 matches 9 bases. With V trimmed by 7 bases and J by 4 bases, 7 bases remained unmatched. Germline assignment: CDR1 SNHLY and CDR2 FYNNEI. The CDR3 consists of 15 residues. Here the CDR3 reads CASIRGTGFTGELFF. The CDR3 DNA follows: TGTGCCAGCATCCGGGGGACAGGGTTCACCGGGGAGCTGTTTTTT. The full variable domain, completed using reference TRBV2 and TRBJ2-2, is EPEVTQTPSHQVTQMGQEVILRCVPISNHLYFYWYRQILGQKVEFLVSFYNNEISEKSEIFDDQFSVERPDGSNFTLKIRSTKLEDSAMYFCASIRGTGFTGELFFGEGSRLTVL.